Detailed here is one T cell receptor beta chain. Mismatch with germline at one junction end may stem from a read error. This specimen comes from a study of OX40 agonist ivuxolimab in advanced cancers. Sequenced by immunoSEQ multiplex PCR; TCRdb stores in-frame clones only, minus some. The table shows 20,000 to 25,000 clones, with approximately 88% occurring only once. Germline CDR1 is ENHRY and CDR2 is SYGVKD. The CDR3 consists of 13 residues. This sequence originates from an adult with an advanced solid tumor such as melanoma, head and neck, liver or kidney cancer. This sample comprised CD4+ or CD8+ T cells sorted from blood, obtained in a trial of the OX40 agonist ivuxolimab. The chain recombines TRBV10-3 with TRBJ2-1; weak D call: TRBD1 (5 bases). The CDR3: CAISEAGGANNIF. The DNA of the CDR3 is TGTGCCATCAGTGAGGCAGGTGGGGCCAACAATATCTTC.